The next 15 T cell receptor beta chains were all read from a single sample in a study of cytomegalovirus exposure and HLA in healthy donors. Amplification used 60 Vbeta primers and 13 Jbeta primers. The data were produced by immunoSEQ multiplex PCR, yet TCRdb's version contains in-frame clones alone and is incomplete. The table includes over 130,000 clones, over 65% detected once. Material for sequencing was PBMCs. Source of these receptors: a woman aged 25 to 45 in good health and CMV-seronegative.

The chain uses TRBV28 and TRBJ2-7; 9 bases match TRBD2. From germline, CDR1 is MDHEN and CDR2 SYDVKM. This CDR3 has 15 residues. V shed 3 bases and J 6 bases; nucleotides not matched to a gene: 9. DNA for the CDR3: TGTGCCAGCAGTTTGAACCTAGCGGGGTCCGGCGAGCAGTACTTC. It codes for CASSLNLAGSGEQYF.

This chain uses TRBV7-9 with TRBJ2-5, with D perhaps TRBD1 (6 bases). The CDR3 is made up of 14 amino acids. Germline V gene lookup returns CDR1 SEHNR and CDR2 FQNEAQ (reference sequence). Trimming stripped 5 bases from V and 1 base from J, with 11 bases between. CDR3 sequence: CASSTVGGQETQYF. CDR3 nucleotide sequence: TGTGCCAGCAGCACAGTAGGGGGCCAAGAGACCCAGTACTTC.

The rearrangement joins TRBV5-6 to TRBJ2-7; the D is unclear. Germline CDR1 is SGHDT and CDR2 is YYEEEE. CDR3 length equals 15 residues. Trimming pared 0 bases from V and 6 bases from J, leaving 16 bases between. The CDR3 bases are TGTGCCAGCAGCTTGGGACCCTTCCCCGAGGTCGAGCAGTACGTC. As protein: CASSLGPFPEVEQYV.

The chain uses TRBV7-8 and TRBJ2-5, with D maybe TRBD1 (5 bases). Trimming removed 5 bases from V and 1 base from J, with 11 bases in between. This CDR3 has 14 amino acids. Germline-derived CDR1 and CDR2 are SGHVS and FQNEAQ. As DNA, the CDR3 is TGTGCCAGCAGCAGAGGCAGGGCCCAAGAGACCCAGTACTTC. Translated, it gives CASSRGRAQETQYF.

This clone occurred a few times. This rearrangement joins TRBV25-1 to TRBJ1-2; D uncertain. This CDR3 has 11 amino acids. V was clipped by 4 bases and J by 10 bases, with 10 bases between them. Germline loops: CDR1 MGHDK, CDR2 SYGVNS. In DNA form, the CDR3 reads TGTGCCAGCAGTGGCCATAGTTTCTACACCTTC. As protein: CASSGHSFYTF.

This clone occurred once. CDR3 nucleotide sequence: TGTGCCAGCAGCTCATTTACTAGTGCCTCAGATACGCAGTATTTT. This sequence encodes CASSSFTSASDTQYF. The chain carries TRBV7-9 and TRBJ2-3, with D tentatively TRBD2 (5 bases). The CDR3 consists of 15 residues. Trimming left V 4 bases short and J 4 bases short, with 15 bases between. The germline gives CDR1 SEHNR, CDR2 FQNEAQ (reference sequence).

This clone was recorded a few times. V and J are TRBV7-3 and TRBJ1-1; TRBD1 might be the D (6 bases). The V gene's germline CDR1 is SGHTA and CDR2 FQGTGA. V lost 4 bases and J 4 bases, leaving 13 bases between the germline ends. This CDR3 contains 14 residues. The CDR3: CASSSIRGPTEAFF. The CDR3 coding sequence is TGTGCCAGCAGCTCTATCAGGGGTCCCACTGAAGCTTTCTTT.

The chain employs TRBV28 and TRBJ1-2; 12 positions agree with TRBD1. CDR1 is MDHEN and CDR2 is SYDVKM in the germline V gene. CDR3 length equals 14 residues. Germline trimming cut 5 bases from V and 8 bases from J; bases unmatched to any gene: 6. The CDR3 bases are TGTGCCAGCAGTCCGGGACAGGGGGCGGGAGGCTACACCTTC. Translation: CASSPGQGAGGYTF.

The chain is built from TRBV2 and TRBJ2-1; D uncertain. V lost 4 bases to trimming and J lost 5 bases, with 9 bases between them. This CDR3 region has 13 residues. Germline loops: CDR1 SNHLY, CDR2 FYNNEI. The CDR3 sequence is CASSVLPDNEQFF. The DNA for the CDR3 is TGTGCCAGCAGTGTTTTGCCGGACAATGAGCAGTTCTTC. Filled out from reference TRBV2 and TRBJ2-1, the complete variable domain reads EPEVTQTPSHQVTQMGQEVILRCVPISNHLYFYWYRQILGQKVEFLVSFYNNEISEKSEIFDDQFSVERPDGSNFTLKIRSTKLEDSAMYFCASSVLPDNEQFFGPGTRLTVL.

This clone was detected only once. CDR3 protein: CASSVAGGLQETQYF. CDR3 bases: TGTGCCAGCAGCGTAGCGGGAGGGTTACAAGAGACCCAGTACTTC. The J gene is TRBJ2-5, the V gene TRBV9, with 8 bases aligning to TRBD2. The length of the CDR3 is 15 residues. Germline CDR1 and CDR2: SGDLS and YYNGEE. J gave up 2 bases and V 0 bases, and 3 bases lay outside the gene matches.

The chain uses TRBV5-1 and TRBJ2-7; D possibly corresponds to TRBD1 (5 bases). This CDR3 spans 12 amino acids. Trimming removed 0 bases from V and 12 bases from J, with 13 bases in between. Germline CDR1 and CDR2: SGHRS and YFSETQ. CDR3 nucleotides: TGCGCCAGCAGCTTGGATGGGCAGGGTCGGTACTTC. It yields the protein CASSLDGQGRYF. The full variable domain, its missing parts supplied by reference TRBV5-1 and TRBJ2-7, is KAGVTQTPRYLIKTRGQQVTLSCSPISGHRSVSWYQQTPGQGLQFLFEYFSETQRNKGNFPGRFSGRQFSNSRSEMNVSTLELGDSALYLCASSLDGQGRYFGPGTRLTVT.

V usage is TRBV28 and J usage is TRBJ2-2; 9 bases map to TRBD1. This CDR3 comprises 15 residues. CDR1 and CDR2 (germline): MDHEN, SYDVKM. The V segment lost 7 bases and the J segment 0 bases; nucleotides outside the gene matches: 3. DNA of the CDR3: TGTGCCAGCAAAACAGGGGGCGCGAACACCGGGGAGCTGTTTTTT. This gives the protein CASKTGGANTGELFF.

Worth noting for this clone: At the DNA level, this CDR3 is encoded by other sequences in the same sample as well. This chain links TRBV6-5 with TRBJ1-5, with a tentative D call TRBD1 (6 bases). Germline-derived CDR1 and CDR2 are MNHEY and SVGAGI. The CDR3 is 13 amino acids. V was cut by 6 bases and J by 4 bases, with 10 bases left in between. The CDR3 bases are TGTGCCAGCAGATTACAGGGTAATCAGCCCCAGCATTTT. It codes for CASRLQGNQPQHF.

This chain links TRBV21-1 with TRBJ2-2; the table's D gene call, TRBD1, was not cross checked with the DNA. TRBV21-1 is a pseudogene locus. The CDR3 has 21 amino acids. The CDR3 DNA reads TGTGCCAGCAGCAAAATCAGGTATGTTACCATAGTGTGCCTATACACCGGGGAGCTGTTTTTT. Protein: CASSKIRYVTIVCLYTGELFF.

The rearrangement uses TRBV6-5 and TRBJ1-6, with D perhaps matching TRBD1 (6 bases). CDR3 length equals 14 residues. Per germline, CDR1 MNHEY and CDR2 SVGAGI. V was pared by 6 bases and J by 7 bases, with 13 bases between. This CDR3 is CASRKGHSNSPLHF. CDR3 nucleotide sequence: TGTGCCAGCAGAAAGGGACACAGCAATTCACCCCTCCACTTT.